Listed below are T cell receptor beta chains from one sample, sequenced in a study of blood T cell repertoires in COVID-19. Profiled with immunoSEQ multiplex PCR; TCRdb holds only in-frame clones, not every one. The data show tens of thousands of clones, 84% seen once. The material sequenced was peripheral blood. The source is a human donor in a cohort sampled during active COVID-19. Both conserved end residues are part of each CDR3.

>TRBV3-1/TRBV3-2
CASSQGTSGNNEQFF
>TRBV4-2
CASSQQRLAGVETQYF
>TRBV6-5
CASSRTGVRAAEQFF
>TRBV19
CASSPNSGNTIYF
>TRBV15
CATSARDYTDTQYF
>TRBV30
CAWKQGYSTEAFF
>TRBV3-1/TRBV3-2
CASSQSGTSGELFF
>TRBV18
CASSLLAPLSSYEQYF
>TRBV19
CASTRTDRDGYTF
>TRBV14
CASSQDLQASEAFF
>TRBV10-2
CASSLQVAGPYEQYF
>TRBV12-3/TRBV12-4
CASSFDSYEQYF
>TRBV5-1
CASSLQGDFNEKLFF
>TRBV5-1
CASSSPPGNSYEQYF
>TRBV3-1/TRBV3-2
CASSPWTGQDGYTF
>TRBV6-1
CASSEGGTYNEQFF
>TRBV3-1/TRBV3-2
CASSRVGGYNSPLHF
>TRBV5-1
CASSPGTGGGYTF
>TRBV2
CASSLDREKQYF
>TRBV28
CASSPGGVAGSYEQYF
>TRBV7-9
CASSLRGSETQYF
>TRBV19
CASSRDRNQPQHF
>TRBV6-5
CASSYARETNEQFF
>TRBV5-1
CASSLVESYEQYF
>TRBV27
CASSSGSISRVEQFF
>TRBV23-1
CASSQSPAGTGGFEQFF
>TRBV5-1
CASSLVVTGATGELFF
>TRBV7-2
CASSLPQNYGYTF
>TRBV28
CASSFPGNTEAFF
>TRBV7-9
CASSLRGQEPSGYTF
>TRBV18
CASSPLQTARYEQYF
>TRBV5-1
CASTRGSQETQYF
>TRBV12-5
CASGTATGSYSNQPQHF
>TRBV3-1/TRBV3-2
CASSQLAVGSVGGRTGELFF
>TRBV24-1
CATSDLPGRGPYNEQFF
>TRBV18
CASSPPGQGPNTGELFF
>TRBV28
CASSLQSHTDTQYF